This is a list of T cell receptor beta chains from one sample in a study of blood T cell repertoires in COVID-19. TCRdb keeps only in-frame clones here, not all; method: immunoSEQ multiplex PCR. Of about 160,000 clones listed, roughly 79% are singletons. Specimen: peripheral blood. These receptors all stem from a woman older than 75 with acute or convalescent COVID-19. Each CDR3 is given with its conserved first and last residue. Each record gives: clone size, V gene, D gene, J gene, CDR3 DNA, CDR3 protein. D genes are given only for firm matches. A row's size may be missing; if present it is once, few, many or a size class.

>-|TRBV7-6|TRBD2|TRBJ2-1
TGTGCCAGCAGCTTAGGGACTAGCGGGATCCCTTACAATGAGCAGTTCTTC
CASSLGTSGIPYNEQFF
>-|TRBV7-2|-|TRBJ2-7
TGTGCCAGCAGCTTCCCTAGCACCGTGGGCTACGAGCAGTACTTC
CASSFPSTVGYEQYF
>-|TRBV27|TRBD1|TRBJ1-1
TGTGCCAGCAGTTTAGACAGGGGAGTGGGGACTGAAGCTTTCTTT
CASSLDRGVGTEAFF
>-|TRBV11-2|-|TRBJ2-1
TGTGCCAGCCTGGGCTTTGACAATGAGCAGTTCTTC
CASLGFDNEQFF
>-|TRBV5-1|-|TRBJ1-2
TGCGCCAGCAGCTTGGATCTGGGAGGTAACTATGGCTACACCTTC
CASSLDLGGNYGYTF
>once|TRBV5-6|-|TRBJ1-2
TGTGCCAGCAGCTTGGCCCCGGGGAGCTACTATGGCTACACCTTC
CASSLAPGSYYGYTF
>-|TRBV15|-|TRBJ1-1
TGTGCCACCAGCAGAGTGCAGGAGAACACTGAAGCTTTCTTT
CATSRVQENTEAFF
>-|TRBV20-1|-|TRBJ1-4
TGCAGTGCTAGTGATACCGGGTCGCCCGGAAAACTGTTTTTT
CSASDTGSPGKLFF
>-|TRBV7-9|-|TRBJ2-7
TGTGCCAGCAGCCCGACAGGCTCCTACGAGCAGTACTTC
CASSPTGSYEQYF
>many|TRBV2|-|TRBJ2-5
TGTGCCAGCAGTGAAAGCAGGGCCACAGAGACCCAGTACTTC
CASSESRATETQYF
>-|TRBV6-5|-|TRBJ1-2
TGTGCCAGCAGGCAGGGAGGATCTAGCTATGGCTACACCTTC
CASRQGGSSYGYTF
>-|TRBV9|TRBD2|TRBJ2-3
TGTGCCAGCAGCGCAGATCTGGGACTAGCGGGAGCTTATACGCAGTATTTT
CASSADLGLAGAYTQYF
>-|TRBV12-3/TRBV12-4|-|TRBJ1-1
TGTGCCAGCAGTTGGGGGGTCACTGAAGCTTTCTTT
CASSWGVTEAFF
>-|TRBV10-3|TRBD2|TRBJ2-7
TGTGCCATCAGTGAGTCGAGGCTAGCGGGCGCCCCTGGGGACGAGCAGTACTTC
CAISESRLAGAPGDEQYF
>-|TRBV11-2|TRBD2|TRBJ2-1
TGTGCCAGCAGCTTAGACCTAGCGGGCCTTCTCGAGCAGTTCTTC
CASSLDLAGLLEQFF
>once|TRBV19|-|TRBJ2-1
TGTGCCAGTAGTCCCCAACTGGGGCCCTACAATGAGCAGTTCTTC
CASSPQLGPYNEQFF
>-|TRBV5-1|-|TRBJ2-3
TGCGCCAGCAGCTTAGGTACTGGGACACAGAGAGGAGATACGCAGTATTTT
CASSLGTGTQRGDTQYF
>-|TRBV20-1|-|TRBJ2-5
TGCAGTGCTAGTCCCCCGGGGCGGGGCAACCAAGAGACCCAGTACTTC
CSASPPGRGNQETQYF
>-|TRBV6-1|TRBD1|TRBJ2-3
TGTGCCAGCAGGGAACAGGGGTACTCTAGCACAGATACGCAGTATTTT
CASREQGYSSTDTQYF
>few|TRBV19|-|TRBJ1-1
TGTGCCAGTAGTAACGGGGAAATTTACGGGACTGAAGCTTTCTTT
CASSNGEIYGTEAFF
>-|TRBV6-5|-|TRBJ2-1
TGTGCCAGCAGGTCAACTTACAATGAGCAGTTCTTC
CASRSTYNEQFF
>-|TRBV6-1|TRBD2|TRBJ2-5
TGTGCCAGCAGTGAAACATTAGCGGGAGCATTGGGCGATAGACAAGAGACCCAGTACTTC
CASSETLAGALGDRQETQYF
>-|TRBV5-1|TRBD1|TRBJ2-7
TGCGCCAGCAGCTTGGTTTGGGACAGCTCCTCCTACGAGCAGTACTTC
CASSLVWDSSSYEQYF
>-|TRBV3-1/TRBV3-2|-|TRBJ2-1
TGTGCCAGCAGCCAAATACTGGAGGGCCCCTACAATGAGCAGTTCTTC
CASSQILEGPYNEQFF
>-|TRBV6-5|TRBD2|TRBJ2-7
TGTGCCAGCAGTTACGGGGGGGACGTCAACGAGCAGTACTTC
CASSYGGDVNEQYF
>-|TRBV5-1|TRBD1|TRBJ1-1
TGCGCCAGCAGCCCCGGACAGGGTCTCACTGAAGCTTTCTTT
CASSPGQGLTEAFF
>-|TRBV5-1|-|TRBJ2-2
TGCGCCAGCACCTGGACATCTGGGGCGACTCGGGCCGGGGAGCTGTTTTTT
CASTWTSGATRAGELFF
>-|TRBV24-1|TRBD2|TRBJ2-1
TGTGCCACCAGTGACCGGACTAGCGGTAACAATGAGCAGTTCTTC
CATSDRTSGNNEQFF
>-|TRBV14|-|TRBJ2-6
TGTGCCAGCAGCCAAGATGGAGTTGTCGCTAGAAGCTCTGGGGCCAACGTCCTGACTTTC
CASSQDGVVARSSGANVLTF
>-|TRBV15|TRBD1|TRBJ1-5
TGTGCCACCCGGACAGGGAGCTTGTCGCCCCAGCATTTT
CATRTGSLSPQHF
>-|TRBV3-1/TRBV3-2|-|TRBJ2-1
TGTGCCAGCAGCCTATCTCTACTTCACCTAAATGAGCAGTTCTTC
CASSLSLLHLNEQFF
>-|TRBV9|TRBD2|TRBJ2-1
TGTGCCAGCAGCGTAGATTCACTAGCGGGAGGCAGCTACAATGAGCAGTTCTTC
CASSVDSLAGGSYNEQFF
>-|TRBV5-4|TRBD1|TRBJ2-5
TGTGCCAGCAGTCCCACAGGGGCGCGGGAGACCCAGTACTTC
CASSPTGARETQYF
>-|TRBV10-1|-|TRBJ2-2
TGCGCCAGCAGTGATCGGGGGTACACTAACACCGGGGAGCTGTTTTTT
CASSDRGYTNTGELFF
>-|TRBV5-1|-|TRBJ2-5
TGCGCCAGCAGCTCCGTCGGGAGATCGGAGACCCAGTACTTC
CASSSVGRSETQYF
>-|TRBV2|-|TRBJ2-7
TGTGCCAGCAGGCGGGGCTTGTACGAGCAGTACTTC
CASRRGLYEQYF
>-|TRBV12-5|TRBD1|TRBJ1-3
TGTGCTAGTGGTTTGGACCCCGACAGGGAGGTTTCAGGAAACACCATATATTTT
CASGLDPDREVSGNTIYF
>-|TRBV7-2|-|TRBJ2-5
TGTGCCAGCAGCTTTTGGGGGGAACAGACCCAGTACTTC
CASSFWGEQTQYF
>-|TRBV6-2/TRBV6-3|-|TRBJ1-1
TGTGCCAGCAGCCCGGAAGAACTAGAAGCTTTCTTT
CASSPEELEAFF
>-|TRBV30|TRBD1|TRBJ1-3
TGTGCCTGGAGGCGACAGGGTAGGGACACCATATATTTT
CAWRRQGRDTIYF
>-|TRBV14|-|TRBJ2-7
TGTGCCAGCAGCCAAGCTGGACTGCAATACGAGCAGTACTTC
CASSQAGLQYEQYF
>-|TRBV19|-|TRBJ1-5
TGTGCCAGTGGTCAGGGTAACCAGCCCCAGCATTTT
CASGQGNQPQHF
>few|TRBV25-1|-|TRBJ2-5
TGTGCCAGCAGTTCACCAGGACAGTTTCAAGAGACCCAGTACTTC
CASSSPGQFQETQYF
>-|TRBV19|-|TRBJ2-5
TGTGCCAGTAGTATATGGGTGGGAGACAGGGAGACCCAGTACTTC
CASSIWVGDRETQYF
>-|TRBV18|TRBD1|TRBJ2-6
TGTGCCAGCTCACCTCGACAGGGGATCACTGGGGCCAACGTCCTGACTTTC
CASSPRQGITGANVLTF
>-|TRBV7-2|-|TRBJ2-7
TGTGCCAGCAGCTGGGATAGCGGTAGCTCCTACGAGCAGTACTTC
CASSWDSGSSYEQYF
>-|TRBV6-5|TRBD1|TRBJ2-7
TGTGCCAGCAGGCTTTGGACAGGGGGCGGGTACGAGCAGTACTTC
CASRLWTGGGYEQYF